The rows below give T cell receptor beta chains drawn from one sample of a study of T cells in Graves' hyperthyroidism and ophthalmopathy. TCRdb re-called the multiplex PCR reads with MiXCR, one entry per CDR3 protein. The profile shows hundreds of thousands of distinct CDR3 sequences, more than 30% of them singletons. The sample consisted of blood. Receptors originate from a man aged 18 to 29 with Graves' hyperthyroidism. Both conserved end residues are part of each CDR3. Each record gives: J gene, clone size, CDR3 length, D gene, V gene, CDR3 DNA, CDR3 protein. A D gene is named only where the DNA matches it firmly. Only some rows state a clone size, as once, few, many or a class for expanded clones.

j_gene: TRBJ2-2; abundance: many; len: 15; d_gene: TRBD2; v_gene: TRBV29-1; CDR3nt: TGCAGCGCCCGAAGGCGGGAGGGCCCGGGCGGGGAGCTGTTTTTT; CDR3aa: CSARRREGPGGELFF
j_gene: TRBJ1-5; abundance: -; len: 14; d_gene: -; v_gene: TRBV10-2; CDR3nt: TGCGCCAGCAGTGAGCCGAGGCTGGGACAGCCCCAGCATTTT; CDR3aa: CASSEPRLGQPQHF
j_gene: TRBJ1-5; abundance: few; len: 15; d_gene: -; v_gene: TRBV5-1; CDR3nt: TGCGCCAGCAGCTTGTTAGGAGGTTCCAATCAGCCCCAGCATTTT; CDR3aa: CASSLLGGSNQPQHF
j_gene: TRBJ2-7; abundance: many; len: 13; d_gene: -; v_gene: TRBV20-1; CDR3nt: TGCAGTGCAGGTTCGGGGGCCTTGGTCGAGCAGTACTTC; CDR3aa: CSAGSGALVEQYF
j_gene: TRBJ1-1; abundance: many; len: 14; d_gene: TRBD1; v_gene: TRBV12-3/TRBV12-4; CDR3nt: TGTGCCAGCAGTCACCGGCCAGGGGGCACTGAAGCTTTCTTT; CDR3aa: CASSHRPGGTEAFF
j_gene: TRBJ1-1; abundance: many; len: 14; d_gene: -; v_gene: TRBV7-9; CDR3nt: TGTGCCAGCAGCTTATCGGGCTTGCAGTCTGAAGCTTTCTTT; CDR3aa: CASSLSGLQSEAFF
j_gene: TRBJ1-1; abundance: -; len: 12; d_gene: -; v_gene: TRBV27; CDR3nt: TGTGCCAGCAGTTTTTCAGGGCGAGCAGCTTTCTTT; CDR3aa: CASSFSGRAAFF
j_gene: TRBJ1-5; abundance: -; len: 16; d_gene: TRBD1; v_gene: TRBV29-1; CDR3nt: TGCTGCGTTTTAAAGATACCGGACAGGGACTCTCAGCCCCAGCATTTT; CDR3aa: CCVLKIPDRDSQPQHF
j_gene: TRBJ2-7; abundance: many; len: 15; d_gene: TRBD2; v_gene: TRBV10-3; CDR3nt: TGTGCCATCAGTGACTCTAGCGGGAGCCCCTACGAGCAGTACTTC; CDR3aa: CAISDSSGSPYEQYF
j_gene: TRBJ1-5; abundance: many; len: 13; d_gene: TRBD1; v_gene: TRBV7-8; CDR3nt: TGTGCCAGCAGCTCGACAGGGGGACGATCCCAGCATTTT; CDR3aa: CASSSTGGRSQHF
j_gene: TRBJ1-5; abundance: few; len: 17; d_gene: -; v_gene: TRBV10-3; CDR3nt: TGTGCCAGCAGTGACCGGACACATCGGCCAAGCAATCAGCCCCAGCATTTT; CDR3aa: CASSDRTHRPSNQPQHF
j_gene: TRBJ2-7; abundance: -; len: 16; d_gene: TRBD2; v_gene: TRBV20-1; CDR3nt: TGCAGTGCTAGTGACCCAAGTGGCGGGGGTCCAGGAGAGCAGTACTTC; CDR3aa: CSASDPSGGGPGEQYF
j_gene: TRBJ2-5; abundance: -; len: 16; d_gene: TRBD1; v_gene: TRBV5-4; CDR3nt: TGTGCCAGCAGCTTGGGGGACAGGGGGCTGCGGGAGACCCAGTACTTC; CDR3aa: CASSLGDRGLRETQYF
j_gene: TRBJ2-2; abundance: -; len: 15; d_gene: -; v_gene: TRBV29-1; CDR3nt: TGCAGCGTTGCGTCGGTTTCTACGGACACCGGGGAGCTGTTTTTT; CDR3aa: CSVASVSTDTGELFF
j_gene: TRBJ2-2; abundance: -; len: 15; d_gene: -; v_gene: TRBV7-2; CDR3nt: TGTGCCAGCAGCAGTGGGGGATACCGATCCGGGGAGCTGTTTTTT; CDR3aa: CASSSGGYRSGELFF
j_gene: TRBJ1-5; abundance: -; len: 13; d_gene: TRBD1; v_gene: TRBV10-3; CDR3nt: TGTGCCACCGGGACAGGGAGAAGACAGCCCCAGCATTTT; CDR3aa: CATGTGRRQPQHF
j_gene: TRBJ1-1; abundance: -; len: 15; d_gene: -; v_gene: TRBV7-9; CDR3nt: TGTGCCAGCAGCCCCCGGACACGACGGCACACTGAAGCTTTCTTT; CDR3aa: CASSPRTRRHTEAFF
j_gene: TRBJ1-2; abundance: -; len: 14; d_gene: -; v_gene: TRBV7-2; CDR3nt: TGTGCCAGCAGCTTAGATACGGGGGTCTATGGCTACACCTTC; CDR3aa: CASSLDTGVYGYTF
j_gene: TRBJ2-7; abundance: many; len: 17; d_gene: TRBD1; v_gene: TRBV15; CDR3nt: TGTGCCACCAGCAGAGTGGGGGCGTGGGACAGCTCCTACGAGCAGTACTTC; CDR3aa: CATSRVGAWDSSYEQYF
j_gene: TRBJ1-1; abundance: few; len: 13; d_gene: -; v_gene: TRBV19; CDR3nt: TGTGCCAGTAGTATGAGGAGTGGTACTGAAGCTTTCTTT; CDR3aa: CASSMRSGTEAFF
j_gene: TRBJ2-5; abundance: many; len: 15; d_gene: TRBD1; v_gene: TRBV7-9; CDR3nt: TGTGCCAGCAGCCCCGGGACAGGACTCCAAGAGACCCAGTACTTC; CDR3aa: CASSPGTGLQETQYF
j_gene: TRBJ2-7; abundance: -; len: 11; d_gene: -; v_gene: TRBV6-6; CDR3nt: TGTGCCAGCTTTGCCGGGGACGAGCAGTACTTC; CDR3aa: CASFAGDEQYF
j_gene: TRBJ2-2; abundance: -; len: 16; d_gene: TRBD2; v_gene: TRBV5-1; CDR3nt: TGCGCCAGCAGCTTGGGAGCGGGGGTAGGCACCGGGGAGCTGTTTTTT; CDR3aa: CASSLGAGVGTGELFF
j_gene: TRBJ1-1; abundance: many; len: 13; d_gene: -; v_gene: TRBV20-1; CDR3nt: TGCAGTGCTAGAGTCGGCAGGGAGACTGAAGCTTTCTTT; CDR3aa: CSARVGRETEAFF
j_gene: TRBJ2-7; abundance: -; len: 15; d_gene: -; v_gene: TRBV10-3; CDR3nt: TGTGCCAGCATTCCGGACAGCCAGAGCTCCTACGAGCAGTACTTC; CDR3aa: CASIPDSQSSYEQYF
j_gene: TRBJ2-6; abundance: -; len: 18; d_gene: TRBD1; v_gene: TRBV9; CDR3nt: TGTGCCAGCAGCCCATCCGGGACAGGACCTTCTGGGGCCAACGTCCTGACTTTC; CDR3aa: CASSPSGTGPSGANVLTF
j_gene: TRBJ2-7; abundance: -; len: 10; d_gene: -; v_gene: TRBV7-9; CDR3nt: TGTGCCAGCAGCCCTGGAAGGGAGTACTTC; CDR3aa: CASSPGREYF